This T cell receptor (beta chain) was sequenced during a study of T cell changes during pregnancy in multiple sclerosis. Measured with immunoSEQ multiplex PCR; TCRdb has only the in-frame clones, and not every one. The sample yields about 77,000 clones, 85% to 95% seen once. Germline V CDR1 and CDR2: GTSNPN, SVGIG (reference sequence). V lost 2 bases, J lost 8 bases, and 7 bases stayed unmatched. The CDR3 loop spans 15 amino acids. Sequencing used peripheral blood, obtained after pregnancy. This rearrangement joins TRBV30 to TRBJ2-2; 11 nucleotides line up with TRBD2. The TCR comes from a female donor in good health, enrolled as a control in a pregnancy study. The CDR3 reads CAWSRQLAGGGELFF. CDR3 nucleotides: TGTGCCTGGAGTCGTCAGCTAGCGGGAGGAGGGGAGCTGTTTTTT. The full variable domain, completed using reference TRBV30 and TRBJ2-2, is SQTIHQWPATLVQPVGSPLSLECTVEGTSNPNLYWYRQAAGRGLQLLFYSVGIGQISSEVPQNLSASRPQDRQFILSSKKLLLSDSGFYLCAWSRQLAGGGELFFGEGSRLTVL.